The clone carrying this TCR beta chain was observed a few times. Its target is not known. A library of TCRbeta sequences, prepared with unique molecular identifiers, was generated. TCRdb re-derived calls from the PCR reads in MiXCR, one entry per CDR3 protein. The table includes approximately 98,000 distinct CDR3 sequences, about 6% detected once. This sample was taken from a study of T-cell reconstitution after alpha-beta-depleted transplantation in children. Notes on the study in general: From newly produced T cells came most of the T-cell counts and diversity one year after transplant.

Germline CDR1 PRHDT, CDR2 FYEKMQ (reference sequence). The J segment lost 4 bases and the V segment lost 1 base, leaving 5 bases of the junction unmatched. This CDR3 is 15 amino acids long. This specimen consisted of PBMCs, mostly from graft donor cells, obtained 360 days after TCRalphabeta/CD19-depleted stem cell transplant. The receptor's source is a male patient aged 2 to 9 who had a stem cell transplant for acute lymphoblastic leukemia, so the T cells may come from the graft donor. The gene calls are TRBV13 and TRBJ2-7; 9 positions match TRBD2. CDR3 bases: TGTGCCAGCAGCTTAGTGGGTAGCGGGAGATACGAGCAGTACTTC. Translation gives CASSLVGSGRYEQYF.